This T cell receptor beta chain was captured in a study of human T cells and chemical hapten exposure. What the library attached to individual cDNA molecules were unique molecular identifiers. TCRdb passed the RACE reads through MiXCR, listing each CDR3 protein once. The repertoire consists of around 120,000 distinct CDR3 sequences, with roughly 13% occurring once and the leading ten covering less than 0.95%. Study conclusions and caveats: DPC sensitization did not alter TCRs above 1 in 1000 frequency.

Indicated time point: patch test 1, 2 weeks after DPC sensitization. Treatment defined: therapeutic diphenylcyclopropenone sensitization with weekly scalp DPC. The CDR3 length is 16 residues. V gave up 1 base and J gave up 5 bases; unmatched junction bases: 12. Looked up from germline, CDR1 is SGHKS and CDR2 is YYEKEE (reference sequence). Points on this clonotype: Its specificity is not known.

The sequence came from a man younger than 35 with alopecia areata. Some clones in this sample may be carry-over from other donors' samples. The rearrangement uses TRBV5-5 and TRBJ2-7, with 7 bases aligning to TRBD2. Sequencing was performed on whole blood, taken in connection with sensitization to the hapten diphenylcyclopropenone (DPC). The CDR3 loop is CASSLLPASGRDEQYF. The CDR3 coding sequence is TGTGCCAGCAGCTTGCTACCGGCTAGCGGCCGCGACGAGCAGTACTTC.